This is a list of T cell receptor beta chains from one sample in a study of blood T cells in healthy people across ages. MiXCR, run by TCRdb on the 5' RACE reads, gives a single entry per CDR3 protein. This table holds more than 650,000 distinct CDR3 sequences, about 53% found once. Sample: blood. These receptors were obtained from an older man in good health. The CDR3 runs from the conserved cysteine through the conserved F or W. Fields, in order: J gene, D gene, clone size, V gene, CDR3 DNA, CDR3 protein. D genes are given only for firm matches. Clone size is not always given. Where it is, it says once, few, many or a class for expanded clones.

TRBJ2-7,TRBD2,NA,TRBV4-1,TGCGCCAGCAGCCAAGAAACTAGCGGGAGGACCAGCTCCTACGAGCAGTACTTC,CASSQETSGRTSSYEQYF
TRBJ2-4,TRBD1,NA,TRBV25-1,TGTGCCAGCAGTCCAGGGGGCTTTGGGGAGCAGTACTTC,CASSPGGFGEQYF
TRBJ2-5,NA,NA,TRBV3-1,TGTGCCAGCAGCCACAAAGGGGCGGCTGAGTTAGAGACCCAGTACTTC,CASSHKGAAELETQYF
TRBJ2-7,NA,many,TRBV18,TGTGCCAGCTCACCGCGGGGGCAGGTCGAGCAGTACTTC,CASSPRGQVEQYF
TRBJ2-7,NA,NA,TRBV6-5,TGTGCCGGTAGTTACGGTAACGGCCAGGCACTCTACGAGCAGTACTTC,CAGSYGNGQALYEQYF
TRBJ1-2,TRBD1,NA,TRBV11-1,TGTGCCAGCAGCGAAGACACCACCGGGACAGGGGACGTTTACGCTAACTATGGCTACACCTTC,CASSEDTTGTGDVYANYGYTF
TRBJ2-5,TRBD1,NA,TRBV20-1,TGCAGTGCTAGAGATCTGCCAGGGGGCGCCGAGACCCAGTACTTC,CSARDLPGGAETQYF
TRBJ1-2,NA,few,TRBV5-1,TGCGCCAGCAGCTTGACGGTCGGACAGTCTCAGACGGGCTACACCTTC,CASSLTVGQSQTGYTF
TRBJ2-7,NA,few,TRBV7-2,TGTGCCAGCAGCTTAACCGCCAACGAGCAGTACTTC,CASSLTANEQYF
TRBJ2-2,NA,NA,TRBV6-5,TGTGCCAGCAGTTACTCTATGAACAGGAACACCGGGGAGCTGTTTTTT,CASSYSMNRNTGELFF